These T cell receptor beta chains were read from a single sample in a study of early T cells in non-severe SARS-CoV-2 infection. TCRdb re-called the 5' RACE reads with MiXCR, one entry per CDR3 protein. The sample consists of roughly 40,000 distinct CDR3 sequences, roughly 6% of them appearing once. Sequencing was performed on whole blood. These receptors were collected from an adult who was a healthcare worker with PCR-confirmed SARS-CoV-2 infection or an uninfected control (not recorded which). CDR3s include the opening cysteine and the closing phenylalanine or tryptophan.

cdr3_aa: CASRGDSRNSPLHF; j_call: TRBJ1-6; v_call: TRBV7-9
cdr3_aa: CASSNPTGTRELFF; j_call: TRBJ2-2; v_call: TRBV7-9
cdr3_aa: CASGTSQRDTQYF; j_call: TRBJ2-3; v_call: TRBV12-3/TRBV12-4
cdr3_aa: CASSHPGQLGLSSYNEQFF; j_call: TRBJ2-1; v_call: TRBV23-1
cdr3_aa: CASSLGRGTLYEQYF; j_call: TRBJ2-7; v_call: TRBV7-2
cdr3_aa: CASSTSGNSYEQYF; j_call: TRBJ2-7; v_call: TRBV7-2
cdr3_aa: CASSLIGGVGTGELFF; j_call: TRBJ2-2; v_call: TRBV7-2
cdr3_aa: CASSLDRAITYEQYF; j_call: TRBJ2-7; v_call: TRBV11-2
cdr3_aa: CSARGLAGELADTQYF; j_call: TRBJ2-3; v_call: TRBV20-1
cdr3_aa: CASSPQPETQYF; j_call: TRBJ2-5; v_call: TRBV18
cdr3_aa: CASSYHMDSNQPQHF; j_call: TRBJ1-5; v_call: TRBV5-5
cdr3_aa: CASSEWNTDTQYF; j_call: TRBJ2-3; v_call: TRBV27
cdr3_aa: CASSPSTTGTLHF; j_call: TRBJ2-7; v_call: TRBV7-2
cdr3_aa: CASSVEGLYEQYF; j_call: TRBJ2-7; v_call: TRBV9
cdr3_aa: CASSHALPDTQYF; j_call: TRBJ2-3; v_call: TRBV7-8
cdr3_aa: CASTPWGDTEAFF; j_call: TRBJ1-1; v_call: TRBV28
cdr3_aa: CASSLRGQGPYEQYF; j_call: TRBJ2-7; v_call: TRBV11-1
cdr3_aa: CASRMTAAHETQYF; j_call: TRBJ2-5; v_call: TRBV6-5
cdr3_aa: CASSFGPGGHTGELFF; j_call: TRBJ2-2; v_call: TRBV11-2
cdr3_aa: CASSYRSGSSYEQYF; j_call: TRBJ2-7; v_call: TRBV6-2/TRBV6-3
cdr3_aa: CAISVSGQSYEQYF; j_call: TRBJ2-7; v_call: TRBV10-3
cdr3_aa: CASSQDYSGRSVAYF; j_call: TRBJ2-3; v_call: TRBV4-1
cdr3_aa: CASSLYEGDTQYF; j_call: TRBJ2-3; v_call: TRBV7-2
cdr3_aa: CASSLGGYNEQFF; j_call: TRBJ2-1; v_call: TRBV5-1
cdr3_aa: CASSLAASGRFSGRDTGELFF; j_call: TRBJ2-2; v_call: TRBV7-8
cdr3_aa: CATGTGSSYGYTF; j_call: TRBJ1-2; v_call: TRBV19
cdr3_aa: CASSPGRDEKLFF; j_call: TRBJ1-4; v_call: TRBV18
cdr3_aa: CASSVTGSANVLTF; j_call: TRBJ2-6; v_call: TRBV7-9
cdr3_aa: CSVVGGGMNTEAFF; j_call: TRBJ1-1; v_call: TRBV29-1
cdr3_aa: CASSQEFGDTQYF; j_call: TRBJ2-3; v_call: TRBV4-2
cdr3_aa: CASSLWDRDQPQHF; j_call: TRBJ1-5; v_call: TRBV12-3/TRBV12-4
cdr3_aa: CASSKAQTTGAHPGETQYF; j_call: TRBJ2-5; v_call: TRBV21-1
cdr3_aa: CASSIDRGEKLFF; j_call: TRBJ1-4; v_call: TRBV7-2
cdr3_aa: CASSFPPINEQFF; j_call: TRBJ2-1; v_call: TRBV5-1
cdr3_aa: CASSQGLGTDTQYF; j_call: TRBJ2-3; v_call: TRBV27
cdr3_aa: CATSNSRSSYNEQFF; j_call: TRBJ2-1; v_call: TRBV10-3
cdr3_aa: CASMGGPEPQHF; j_call: TRBJ1-5; v_call: TRBV12-3/TRBV12-4
cdr3_aa: CASSSRDNEQFF; j_call: TRBJ2-1; v_call: TRBV27
cdr3_aa: CASSTGQGNTGELFF; j_call: TRBJ2-2; v_call: TRBV7-2
cdr3_aa: CAILIWRRYLETQYF; j_call: TRBJ2-5; v_call: TRBV24-1
cdr3_aa: CASSIVGYGYTF; j_call: TRBJ1-2; v_call: TRBV19
cdr3_aa: CASSLGVSGNTIYF; j_call: TRBJ1-3; v_call: TRBV5-1
cdr3_aa: CATSDLFGGDEQFF; j_call: TRBJ2-1; v_call: TRBV24-1
cdr3_aa: CASSPETGRDYEQYF; j_call: TRBJ2-7; v_call: TRBV18
cdr3_aa: CASSLGTSGSYEQFF; j_call: TRBJ2-1; v_call: TRBV5-1
cdr3_aa: CATSRDMGVDQPQHF; j_call: TRBJ1-5; v_call: TRBV15
cdr3_aa: CASKDSYNEQFF; j_call: TRBJ2-1; v_call: TRBV28
cdr3_aa: CASSFGPSGPHNEQFF; j_call: TRBJ2-1; v_call: TRBV5-5
cdr3_aa: CASSTGYTDTQYF; j_call: TRBJ2-3; v_call: TRBV6-5
cdr3_aa: CASSLLDSGNEQFF; j_call: TRBJ2-1; v_call: TRBV12-3/TRBV12-4
cdr3_aa: CASSLTGKSPLHF; j_call: TRBJ1-6; v_call: TRBV27
cdr3_aa: CASSIAGVTYNEQFF; j_call: TRBJ2-1; v_call: TRBV7-9
cdr3_aa: CASSFKREEFPTGELFF; j_call: TRBJ2-2; v_call: TRBV12-3/TRBV12-4
cdr3_aa: CASSFGRHLYEQYF; j_call: TRBJ2-7; v_call: TRBV27
cdr3_aa: CASSPSGSTDTQYF; j_call: TRBJ2-3; v_call: TRBV7-6
cdr3_aa: CASSSQGDYTF; j_call: TRBJ1-2; v_call: TRBV18